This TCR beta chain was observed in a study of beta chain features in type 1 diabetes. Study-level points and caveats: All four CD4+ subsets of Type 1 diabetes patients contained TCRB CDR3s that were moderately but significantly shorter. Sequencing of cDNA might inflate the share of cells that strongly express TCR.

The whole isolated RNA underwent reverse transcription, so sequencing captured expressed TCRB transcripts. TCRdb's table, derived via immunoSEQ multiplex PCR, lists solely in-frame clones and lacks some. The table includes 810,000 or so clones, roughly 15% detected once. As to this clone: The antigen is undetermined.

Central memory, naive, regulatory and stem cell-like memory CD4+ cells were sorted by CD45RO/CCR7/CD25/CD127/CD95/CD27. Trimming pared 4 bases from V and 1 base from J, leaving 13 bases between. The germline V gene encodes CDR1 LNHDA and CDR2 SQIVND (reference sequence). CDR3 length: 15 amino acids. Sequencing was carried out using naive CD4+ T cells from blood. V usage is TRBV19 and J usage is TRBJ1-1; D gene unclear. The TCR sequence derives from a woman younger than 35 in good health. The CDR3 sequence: CASSKSAAQNTEAFF. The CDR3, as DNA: TGTGCCAGTAGTAAGTCGGCGGCCCAGAACACTGAAGCTTTCTTT. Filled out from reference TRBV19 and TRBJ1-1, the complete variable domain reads DGGITQSPKYLFRKEGQNVTLSCEQNLNHDAMYWYRQDPGQGLRLIYYSQIVNDFQKGDIAEGYSVSREKKESFPLTVTSAQKNPTAFYLCASSKSAAQNTEAFFGQGTRLTVV.